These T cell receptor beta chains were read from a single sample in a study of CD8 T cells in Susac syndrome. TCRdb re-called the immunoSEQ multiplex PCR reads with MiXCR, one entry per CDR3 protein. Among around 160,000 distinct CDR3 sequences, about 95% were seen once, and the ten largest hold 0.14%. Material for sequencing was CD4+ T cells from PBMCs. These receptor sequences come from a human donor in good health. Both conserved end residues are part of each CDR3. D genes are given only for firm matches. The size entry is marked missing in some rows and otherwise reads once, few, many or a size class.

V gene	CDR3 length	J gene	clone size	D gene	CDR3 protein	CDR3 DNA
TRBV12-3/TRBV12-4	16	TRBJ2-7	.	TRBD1	CASSFGRGQGGPEQYF	TGTGCCAGCAGTTTCGGCAGGGGACAGGGCGGGCCCGAGCAGTACTTC
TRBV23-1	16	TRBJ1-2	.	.	CASSQPTRDYDYGYTF	TGCGCCAGCAGTCAACCTACCCGGGACTACGACTATGGCTACACCTTC
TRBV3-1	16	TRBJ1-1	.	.	CASSHQGWGAKTEAFF	TGTGCCAGCAGCCACCAAGGGTGGGGGGCAAAGACTGAAGCTTTCTTT
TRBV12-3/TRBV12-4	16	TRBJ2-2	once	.	CASSPTGNTNTGELFF	TGTGCCAGCAGCCCCACGGGGAACACGAACACCGGGGAGCTGTTTTTT
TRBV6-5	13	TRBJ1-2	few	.	CASSYSPDYGYTF	TGTGCCAGCAGTTACTCCCCGGACTATGGCTACACCTTC
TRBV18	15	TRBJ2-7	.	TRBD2	CASSPLSGGPYEQYF	TGTGCCAGCTCCCCACTCAGCGGGGGGCCCTACGAGCAGTACTTC
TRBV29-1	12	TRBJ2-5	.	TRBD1	CSVWGTEETQYF	TGCAGCGTCTGGGGGACAGAAGAGACCCAGTACTTC
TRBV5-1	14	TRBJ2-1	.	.	CASSYTAGNNEQFF	TGCGCCAGCAGCTATACCGCGGGGAACAATGAGCAGTTCTTC
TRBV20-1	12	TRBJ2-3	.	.	CSARGRLDTQYF	TGCAGTGCTAGAGGACGGTTGGATACGCAGTATTTT
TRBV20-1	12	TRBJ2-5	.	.	CSAGEYQETQYF	TGCAGTGCTGGGGAGTACCAAGAGACCCAGTACTTC
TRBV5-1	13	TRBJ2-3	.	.	CASSLVPTDTQYF	TGCGCCAGCAGCTTGGTTCCCACAGATACGCAGTATTTT
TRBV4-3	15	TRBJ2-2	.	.	CASSQDRRRTGELFF	TGCGCCAGCAGCCAAGACCGGCGACGGACCGGGGAGCTGTTTTTT
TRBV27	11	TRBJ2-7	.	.	CASGRSHEQYF	TGTGCCAGCGGGCGGAGCCACGAGCAGTACTTC
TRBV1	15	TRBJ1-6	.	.	CTSSRGRGRESPLHF	TGCACCAGCAGCCGCGGCAGGGGACGGGAATCACCCCTCCACTTT
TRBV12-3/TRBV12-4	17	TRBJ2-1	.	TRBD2	CASSAPGLAGVYLEQFF	TGTGCCAGCAGTGCCCCGGGACTAGCGGGGGTGTATCTTGAGCAGTTCTTC
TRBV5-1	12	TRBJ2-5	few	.	CASSRQQETQYF	TGCGCCAGTTCTCGACAGCAAGAGACCCAGTACTTC
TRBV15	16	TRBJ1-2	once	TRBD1	CATSRSSTGDLYGYTF	TGTGCCACCAGCAGATCCTCCACAGGGGACCTCTATGGCTACACCTTC
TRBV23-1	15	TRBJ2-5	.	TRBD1	CASSQSGQGSETQYF	TGCGCCAGCAGTCAATCGGGACAGGGGTCGGAGACCCAGTACTTC
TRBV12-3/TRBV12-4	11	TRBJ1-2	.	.	CASRQDYGYTF	TGTGCCAGCAGACAGGACTATGGCTACACCTTC
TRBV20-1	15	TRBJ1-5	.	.	CSARDSGRRNQPQHF	TGCAGTGCTAGAGATTCGGGGCGGCGCAATCAGCCCCAGCATTTT
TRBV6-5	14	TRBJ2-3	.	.	CASSYSPRTDTQYF	TGTGCCAGCAGTTACTCTCCGCGCACAGATACGCAGTATTTT
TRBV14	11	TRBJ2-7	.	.	CASSQGIEQYF	TGTGCCAGCAGCCAAGGGATAGAGCAGTACTTC
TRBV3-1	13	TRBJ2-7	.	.	CASSQYVGYEQYF	TGTGCCAGCAGCCAATACGTAGGCTACGAGCAGTACTTC
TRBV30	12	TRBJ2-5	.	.	CAWSPAIETQYF	TGTGCCTGGAGTCCAGCGATAGAGACCCAGTACTTC
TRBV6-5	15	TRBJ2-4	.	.	CASSYTSGSKNIQYF	TGTGCCAGCAGTTACACCTCGGGGTCCAAAAACATTCAGTACTTC
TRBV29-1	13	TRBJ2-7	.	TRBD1	CSVRRQGNDEQYF	TGCAGCGTTAGAAGACAGGGGAACGACGAGCAGTACTTC
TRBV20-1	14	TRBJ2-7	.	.	CSASNPVSSYEQYF	TGCAGTGCTAGCAACCCGGTCAGCTCCTACGAGCAGTACTTC
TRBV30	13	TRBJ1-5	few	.	CAWSGQGHQPQHF	TGTGCCTGGAGTGGTCAGGGTCATCAGCCCCAGCATTTT
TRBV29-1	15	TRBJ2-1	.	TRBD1	CSVEAGTGMLTEQFF	TGCAGCGTTGAGGCCGGGACAGGGATGCTTACTGAGCAGTTCTTC
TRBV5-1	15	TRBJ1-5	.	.	CASSLDGDSNQPQHF	TGCGCCAGCAGCTTGGACGGGGATAGCAATCAGCCCCAGCATTTT
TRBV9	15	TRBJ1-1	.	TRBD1	CASSVVADRATEAFF	TGTGCCAGCAGCGTAGTAGCGGACAGGGCCACTGAAGCTTTCTTT
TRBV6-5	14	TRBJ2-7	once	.	CASSYLGPSYEQYF	TGTGCCAGCAGTTACTTGGGTCCCTCCTACGAGCAGTACTTC
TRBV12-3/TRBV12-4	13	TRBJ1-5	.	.	CASGDYSNQPQHF	TGTGCCAGCGGAGATTATAGCAATCAGCCCCAGCATTTT
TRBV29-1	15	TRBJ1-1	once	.	CSVGSHLRDDTEAFF	TGCAGCGTTGGAAGCCACCTCCGGGACGACACTGAAGCTTTCTTT
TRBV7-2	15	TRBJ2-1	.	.	CASSLAAGTGNEQFF	TGTGCCAGCAGCTTAGCGGCAGGGACGGGGAATGAGCAGTTCTTC
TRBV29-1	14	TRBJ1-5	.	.	CSVGWGGRNQPQHF	TGCAGCGTTGGGTGGGGGGGTCGCAATCAGCCCCAGCATTTT
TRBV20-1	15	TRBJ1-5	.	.	CSATKSGATNQPQHF	TGCAGTGCTACCAAGTCAGGGGCTACAAATCAGCCCCAGCATTTT
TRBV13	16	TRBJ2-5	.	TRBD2	CASSPLGLAGKETQYF	TGTGCCAGCAGCCCCCTCGGACTAGCGGGGAAAGAGACCCAGTACTTC
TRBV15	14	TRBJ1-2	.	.	CATSPGGAGNGYTF	TGTGCCACCAGTCCGGGGGGAGCGGGCAATGGCTACACCTTC
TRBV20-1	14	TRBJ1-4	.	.	CSAAGGQTDEKLFF	TGCAGTGCGGCCGGAGGTCAAACGGATGAAAAACTGTTTTTT
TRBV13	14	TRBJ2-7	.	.	CASSLFGSSYEQYF	TGTGCCAGCAGCTTATTCGGGAGCTCCTACGAGCAGTACTTC
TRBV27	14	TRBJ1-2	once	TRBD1	CASKWTGANYGYTF	TGTGCCAGCAAATGGACAGGGGCTAACTATGGCTACACCTTC